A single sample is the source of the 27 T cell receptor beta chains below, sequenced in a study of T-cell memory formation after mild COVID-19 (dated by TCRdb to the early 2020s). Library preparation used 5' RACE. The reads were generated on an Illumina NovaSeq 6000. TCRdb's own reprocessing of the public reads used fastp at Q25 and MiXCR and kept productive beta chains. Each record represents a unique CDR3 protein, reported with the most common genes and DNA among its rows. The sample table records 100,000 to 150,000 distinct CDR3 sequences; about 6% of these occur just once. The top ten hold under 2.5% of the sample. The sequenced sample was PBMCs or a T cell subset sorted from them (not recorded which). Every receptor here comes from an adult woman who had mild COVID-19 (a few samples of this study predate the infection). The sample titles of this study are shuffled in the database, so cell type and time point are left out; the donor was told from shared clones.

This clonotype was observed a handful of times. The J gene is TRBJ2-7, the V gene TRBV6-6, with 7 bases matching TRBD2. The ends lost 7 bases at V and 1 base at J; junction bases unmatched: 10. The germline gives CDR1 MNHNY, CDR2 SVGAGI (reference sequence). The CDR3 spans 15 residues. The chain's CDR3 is CASTPSGGPSYEQYF. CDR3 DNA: TGTGCCAGCACTCCTAGCGGAGGCCCATCCTACGAGCAGTACTTC.

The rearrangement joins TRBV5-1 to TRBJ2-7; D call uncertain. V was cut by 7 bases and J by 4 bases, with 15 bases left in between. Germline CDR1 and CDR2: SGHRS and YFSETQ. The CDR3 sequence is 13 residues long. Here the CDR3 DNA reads TGCGCCAGCGCACGGTTACAAGGTTACGAGCAGTACTTC. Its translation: CASARLQGYEQYF.

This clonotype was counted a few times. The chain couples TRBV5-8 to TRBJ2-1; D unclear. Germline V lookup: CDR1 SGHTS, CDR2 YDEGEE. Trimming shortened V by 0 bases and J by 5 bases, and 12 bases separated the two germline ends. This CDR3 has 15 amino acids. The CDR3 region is CASSLEGSLHNEQFF. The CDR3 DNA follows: TGTGCCAGCAGCTTGGAGGGTAGTTTACACAATGAGCAGTTCTTC.

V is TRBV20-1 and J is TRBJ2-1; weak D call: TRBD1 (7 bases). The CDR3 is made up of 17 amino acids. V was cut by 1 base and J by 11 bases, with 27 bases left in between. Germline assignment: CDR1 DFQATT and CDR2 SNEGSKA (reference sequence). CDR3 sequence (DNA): TGCAGTGCTAGAGGGACCTCGGAGGGGGCCCTGCGACCGAAGCAGTTCTTC. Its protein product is CSARGTSEGALRPKQFF.

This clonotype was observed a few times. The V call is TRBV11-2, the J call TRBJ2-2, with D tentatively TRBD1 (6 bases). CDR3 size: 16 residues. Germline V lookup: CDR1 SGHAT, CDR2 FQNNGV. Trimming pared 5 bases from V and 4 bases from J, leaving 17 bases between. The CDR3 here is CASSSVIQGRTGELFF. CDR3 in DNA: TGTGCCAGCAGCAGCGTCATACAGGGCCGCACCGGGGAGCTGTTTTTT.

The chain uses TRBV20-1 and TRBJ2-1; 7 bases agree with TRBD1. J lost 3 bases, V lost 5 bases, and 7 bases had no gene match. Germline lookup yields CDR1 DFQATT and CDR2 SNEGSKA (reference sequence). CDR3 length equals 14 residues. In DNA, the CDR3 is TGCAGTGCTTGGGGACAGATGCTCTACAATGAGCAGTTCTTC. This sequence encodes CSAWGQMLYNEQFF.

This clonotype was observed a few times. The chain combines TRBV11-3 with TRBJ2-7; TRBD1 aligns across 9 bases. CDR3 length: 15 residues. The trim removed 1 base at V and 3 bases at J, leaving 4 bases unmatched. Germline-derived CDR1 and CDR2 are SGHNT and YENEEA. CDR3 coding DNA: TGTGCCAGCAGCTTAGGACAGGGGGTCCTCTACGAGCAGTACTTC. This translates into CASSLGQGVLYEQYF.

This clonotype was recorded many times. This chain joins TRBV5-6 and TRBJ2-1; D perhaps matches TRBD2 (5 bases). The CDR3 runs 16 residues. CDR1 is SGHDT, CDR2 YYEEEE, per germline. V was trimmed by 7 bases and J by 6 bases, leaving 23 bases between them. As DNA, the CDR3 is TGTGCCAGCGCTCTGAGGGTTTCGGGTGGCGTCAATGAGCAGTTCTTC. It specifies CASALRVSGGVNEQFF.

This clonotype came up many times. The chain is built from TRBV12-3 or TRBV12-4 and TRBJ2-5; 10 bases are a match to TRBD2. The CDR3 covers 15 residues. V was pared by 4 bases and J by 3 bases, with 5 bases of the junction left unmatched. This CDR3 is CASSSLAGGKETQYF. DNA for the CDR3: TGTGCCAGCAGTTCCTTAGCGGGAGGAAAAGAGACCCAGTACTTC.

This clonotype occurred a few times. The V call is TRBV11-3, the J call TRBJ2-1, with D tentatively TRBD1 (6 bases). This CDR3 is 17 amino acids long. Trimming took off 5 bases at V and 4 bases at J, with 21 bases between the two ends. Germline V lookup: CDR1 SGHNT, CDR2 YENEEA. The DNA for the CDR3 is TGTGCCAGCAGCCCACGCTCTACAACGAGGGGGTACAATGAGCAGTTCTTC. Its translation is CASSPRSTTRGYNEQFF.

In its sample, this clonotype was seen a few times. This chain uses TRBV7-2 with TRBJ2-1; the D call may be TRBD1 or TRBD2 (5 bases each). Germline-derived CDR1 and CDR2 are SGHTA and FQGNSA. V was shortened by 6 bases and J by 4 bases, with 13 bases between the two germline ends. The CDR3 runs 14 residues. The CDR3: CASRQDLIYNEQFF. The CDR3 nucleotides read TGTGCCAGCAGACAGGACTTGATATACAATGAGCAGTTCTTC.

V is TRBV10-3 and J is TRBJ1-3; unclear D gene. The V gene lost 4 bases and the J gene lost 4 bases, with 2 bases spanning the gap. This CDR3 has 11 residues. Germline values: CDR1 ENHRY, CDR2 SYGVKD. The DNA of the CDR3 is TGTGCCATCAGTGCCGGAAACACCATATATTTT. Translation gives CAISAGNTIYF.

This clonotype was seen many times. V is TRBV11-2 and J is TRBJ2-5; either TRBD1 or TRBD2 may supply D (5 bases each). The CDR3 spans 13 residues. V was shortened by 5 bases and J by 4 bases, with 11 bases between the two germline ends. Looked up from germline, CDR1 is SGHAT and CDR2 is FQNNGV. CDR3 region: CASSKGTRETQYF. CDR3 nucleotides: TGTGCCAGCAGCAAGGGGACGAGAGAGACCCAGTACTTC. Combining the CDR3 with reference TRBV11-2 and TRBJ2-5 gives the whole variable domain EAGVAQSPRYKIIEKRQSVAFWCNPISGHATLYWYQQILGQGPKLLIQFQNNGVVDDSQLPKDRFSAERLKGVDSTLKIQPAKLEDSAVYLCASSKGTRETQYFGPGTRLLVL.

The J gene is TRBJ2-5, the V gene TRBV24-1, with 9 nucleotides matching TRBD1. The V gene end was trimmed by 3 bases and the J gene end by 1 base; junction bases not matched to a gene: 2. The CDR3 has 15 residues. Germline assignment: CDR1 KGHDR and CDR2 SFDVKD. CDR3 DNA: TGTGCCACCAGTGATCCGGGACAGGGCCAAGAGACCCAGTACTTC. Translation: CATSDPGQGQETQYF.

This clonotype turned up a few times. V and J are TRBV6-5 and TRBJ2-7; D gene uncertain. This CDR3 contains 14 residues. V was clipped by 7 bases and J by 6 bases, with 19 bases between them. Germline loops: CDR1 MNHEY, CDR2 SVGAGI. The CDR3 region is CASTQRKGMGEQYF. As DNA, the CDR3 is TGTGCCAGCACCCAAAGGAAGGGTATGGGCGAGCAGTACTTC.

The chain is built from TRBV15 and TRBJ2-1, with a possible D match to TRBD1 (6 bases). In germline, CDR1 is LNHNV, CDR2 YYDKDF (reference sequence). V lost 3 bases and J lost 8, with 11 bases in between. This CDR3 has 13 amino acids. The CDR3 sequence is CATSSYRDDEQFF. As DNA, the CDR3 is TGTGCCACCAGCAGTTACAGGGACGATGAGCAGTTCTTC.

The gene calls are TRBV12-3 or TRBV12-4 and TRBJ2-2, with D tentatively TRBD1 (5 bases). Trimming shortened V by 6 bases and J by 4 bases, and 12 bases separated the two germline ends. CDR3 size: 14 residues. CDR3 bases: TGTGCCAGCAGCCCCAGGGCGTCCACCGGGGAGCTGTTTTTT. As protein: CASSPRASTGELFF.

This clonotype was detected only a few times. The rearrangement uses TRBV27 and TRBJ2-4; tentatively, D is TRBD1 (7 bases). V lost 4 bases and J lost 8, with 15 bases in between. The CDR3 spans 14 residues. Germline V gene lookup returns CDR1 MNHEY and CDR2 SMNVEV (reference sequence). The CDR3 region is CASSYQGRGDIQYF. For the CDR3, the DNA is TGTGCCAGCAGTTACCAAGGCAGGGGGGACATTCAGTACTTC.

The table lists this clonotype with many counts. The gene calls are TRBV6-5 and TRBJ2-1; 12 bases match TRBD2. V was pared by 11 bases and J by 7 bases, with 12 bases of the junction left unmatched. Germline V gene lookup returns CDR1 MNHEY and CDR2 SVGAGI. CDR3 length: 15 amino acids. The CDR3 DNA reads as TGTGCCTTTAACCGACTAGCGGGAGAGGTTAATGAGCAGTTCTTC. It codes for CAFNRLAGEVNEQFF.

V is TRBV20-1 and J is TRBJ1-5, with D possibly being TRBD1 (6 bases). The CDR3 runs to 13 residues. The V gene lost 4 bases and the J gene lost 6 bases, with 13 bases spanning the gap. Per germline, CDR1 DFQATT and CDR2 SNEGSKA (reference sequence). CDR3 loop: CSANREGSQPQHF. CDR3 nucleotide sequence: TGCAGTGCTAACAGGGAGGGATCTCAGCCCCAGCATTTT.

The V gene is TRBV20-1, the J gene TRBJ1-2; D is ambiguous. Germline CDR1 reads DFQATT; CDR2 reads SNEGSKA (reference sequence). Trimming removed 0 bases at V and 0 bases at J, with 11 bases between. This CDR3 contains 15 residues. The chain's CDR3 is CSARDGSLANYGYTF. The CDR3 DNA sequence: TGCAGTGCTAGAGATGGCAGCCTAGCTAACTATGGCTACACCTTC.

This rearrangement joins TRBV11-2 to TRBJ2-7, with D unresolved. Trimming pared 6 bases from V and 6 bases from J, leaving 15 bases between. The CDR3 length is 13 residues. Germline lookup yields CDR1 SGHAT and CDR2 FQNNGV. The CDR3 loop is CASSLESSGEQYF. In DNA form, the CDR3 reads TGTGCCAGCAGTCTAGAGTCCTCGGGCGAGCAGTACTTC.

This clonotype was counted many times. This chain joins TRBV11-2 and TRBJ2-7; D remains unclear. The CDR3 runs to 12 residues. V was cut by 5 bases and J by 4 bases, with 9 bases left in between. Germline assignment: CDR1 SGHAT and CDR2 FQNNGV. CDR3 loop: CASSPPLYEQYF. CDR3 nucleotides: TGTGCCAGCAGCCCCCCCCTTTACGAGCAGTACTTC.

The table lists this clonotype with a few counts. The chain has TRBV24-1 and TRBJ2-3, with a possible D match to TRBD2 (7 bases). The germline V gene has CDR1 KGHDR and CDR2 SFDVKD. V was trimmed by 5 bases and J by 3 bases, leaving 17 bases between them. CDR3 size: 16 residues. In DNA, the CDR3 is TGTGCCACCAGTGCCCCGGCGGGGGCCCGAACAGATACGCAGTATTTT. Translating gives CATSAPAGARTDTQYF.

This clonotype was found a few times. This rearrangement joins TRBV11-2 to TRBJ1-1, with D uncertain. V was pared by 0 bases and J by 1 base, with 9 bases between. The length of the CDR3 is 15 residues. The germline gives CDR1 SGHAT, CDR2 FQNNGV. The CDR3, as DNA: TGTGCCAGCAGCTTAGATTCGTCAACGAACACTGAAGCTTTCTTT. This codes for CASSLDSSTNTEAFF.

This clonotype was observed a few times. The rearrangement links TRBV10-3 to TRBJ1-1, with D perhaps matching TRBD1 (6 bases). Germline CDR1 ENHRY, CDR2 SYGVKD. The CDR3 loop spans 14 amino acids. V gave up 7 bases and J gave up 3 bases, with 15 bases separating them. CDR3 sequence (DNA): TGTGCCATCAAGGTCCAGTCAGGGGACACTGAAGCTTTCTTT. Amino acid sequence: CAIKVQSGDTEAFF.

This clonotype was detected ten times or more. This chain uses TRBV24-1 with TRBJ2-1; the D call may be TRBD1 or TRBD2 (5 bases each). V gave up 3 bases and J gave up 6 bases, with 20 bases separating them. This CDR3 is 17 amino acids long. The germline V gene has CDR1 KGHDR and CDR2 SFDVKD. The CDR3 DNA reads TGTGCCACCAGTGATGATAGCATAGGGGTGGGACCCAATGAGCAGTTCTTC. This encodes CATSDDSIGVGPNEQFF.